The 15 T cell receptor beta chains in this list originate from one sample, sequenced in a study of T cells in women clearing cervical HPV infection. Measured with immunoSEQ multiplex PCR; TCRdb has only the in-frame clones, and not every one. Its clone listing holds about 30,000 clones. The material sequenced was blood buffy coat. These receptors came from a woman between 18 and 75 years old with a cervical HPV16 infection that either progressed to CIN3+ or cleared (not recorded which).

As to this clone: The read finishes 3 residues shy of the CDR3 end, and the germline J gene is used to complete it. V gene TRBV27 combines with J gene TRBJ2-5; the D gene is possibly TRBD2 (6 bases). The ends were cut back, 5 bases at V and 2 bases at J, with 12 bases in the middle. The CDR3 is 14 amino acids. CDR1 is MNHEY and CDR2 is SMNVEV in the germline V gene (reference sequence). The CDR3 loop is CASSTGLTQETQYF. CDR3 DNA, as far as it was read: TGTGCCAGCAGTACCGGACTAACTCAAGAGACC.

Comments on this clone: The CDR3 end lies 3 residues beyond the end of the read and is filled in from the germline J gene. The chain joins TRBV5-6 to TRBJ1-2, with a tentative D call TRBD1 (6 bases). Trimming removed 2 bases from V and 1 base from J, with 9 bases in between. The germline V gene encodes CDR1 SGHDT and CDR2 YYEEEE. This CDR3 has 14 amino acids. Here the CDR3 reads CASSFTGFNYGYTF. The CDR3 bases that were read are TGTGCCAGCAGCTTCACAGGGTTTAACTATGGC.

As concerns this clone: The observed sequence ends 3 residues before the CDR3 terminus, with the missing tail filled in from the germline J gene. This chain joins TRBV5-1 and TRBJ2-3; a possible D gene is TRBD1 (6 bases). The germline gives CDR1 SGHRS, CDR2 YFSETQ. The CDR3 spans 14 residues. Trimming cost V 4 bases and J 1 base, with 10 bases left between them. CDR3 DNA, as far as it was read: TGCGCCAGCAGCACAGGGTCAGGCACAGATACG. Residues: CASSTGSGTDT. The whole CDR3 reads CASSTGSGTDTQYF.

Turning to this clone: The read ends 3 residues early relative to the CDR3; the germline J gene fills the gap. This chain connects TRBV6-2 or TRBV6-3 to TRBJ2-2, with 15 nucleotides matching TRBD2. The V and J ends lost 4 bases and 5 bases, in that order; junction bases with no gene match: 2. From germline, CDR1 is MNHEY and CDR2 SVGEGT. CDR3 size: 16 residues. This chain's CDR3 is CASSWGTSGGTGELFF. CDR3 bases read: TGTGCCAGCAGTTGGGGGACTAGCGGGGGGACCGGGGAG.

Regarding this clone: The DNA ends 3 residues before the CDR3 does, and the rest of the CDR3 is filled in from the germline J gene. The gene calls are TRBV2 and TRBJ2-3; D possibly corresponds to TRBD2 (5 bases). V lost 8 bases, J lost 8 bases, and 11 bases lay in between. The germline V gene encodes CDR1 SNHLY and CDR2 FYNNEI. The CDR3 is made up of 11 amino acids. CDR3 DNA (partial): TGTGCCAGCCCGGCCGGGGTTACG. It specifies CASPAGVT. The complete CDR3 sequence is CASPAGVTQYF.

With regard to this clone: The missing CDR3 end, 3 residues past where the read stops, is filled in from the germline J gene. The rearrangement links TRBV7-6 to TRBJ2-5; possibly TRBD1 for D (6 bases). Trimming took off 5 bases at V and 3 bases at J, with 16 bases between the two ends. Per germline, CDR1 SGHVS and CDR2 FNYEAQ. CDR3 size: 15 residues. Here the CDR3 reads CASSPQPYREETQYF. CDR3 DNA (partial): TGTGCCAGCAGCCCCCAACCCTACAGGGAAGAGACC.

Points on this clone: The CDR3 goes on 3 residues after the read ends, and that part is filled in from the germline J gene. The chain combines TRBV19 with TRBJ2-5, with 8 bases that match TRBD1. The J segment lost 4 bases and the V segment lost 5 bases, leaving 6 bases of the junction unmatched. CDR3 length: 14 amino acids. The germline V gene has CDR1 LNHDA and CDR2 SQIVND (reference sequence). Incomplete CDR3 DNA: TGTGCCAGTAGTGCAGGGACAGGCCGAGAGACC. Protein product: CASSAGTGRET. The full CDR3 sequence reads CASSAGTGRETQYF.

Details on this clone: The read finishes 3 residues shy of the CDR3 end, and the germline J gene is used to complete it. The rearrangement uses TRBV18 and TRBJ1-2; TRBD1 agrees at 8 bases. The CDR3 loop spans 14 amino acids. Germline assignment: CDR1 KGHSH and CDR2 LQKENI. V lost 4 bases to trimming and J lost 4 bases; unmatched junction nucleotides: 5. The CDR3 is CASSLDRALYGYTF. CDR3 DNA (partial): TGTGCCAGCTCACTGGACAGGGCCCTCTATGGC.

As to this clone: The CDR3 goes on 3 residues after the read ends, and that part is filled in from the germline J gene. This chain uses TRBV5-3 with TRBJ1-2, with a tentative D call TRBD1 (6 bases). TRBV5-3 has ORF status, its function being uncertain. This CDR3 region has 16 residues. Trimming shortened V by 5 bases and J by 3 bases, and 20 bases separated the two germline ends. CDR3 bases read: TGTGCCAGAAGTTCAATCACATCGGGGACATACTATGGC. It specifies CARSSITSGTYYG. The CDR3 in full is CARSSITSGTYYGYTF.

The CDR3 bases that were read are TGTGCCAGCAGCTTGCTGGGTGACTTAGATGGC. It codes for CASSLLGDLDG. The CDR3 as a whole reads CASSLLGDLDGYTF. The rearrangement uses TRBV5-6 and TRBJ1-2; D is unclear. The sequenced fragment ends 3 residues before the CDR3 boundary, so the rest is inferred from the germline J gene. CDR3 length equals 14 residues. Germline CDR1 is SGHDT and CDR2 is YYEEEE. The V gene lost 1 base and the J gene lost 6 bases, with 13 bases spanning the gap. The full variable domain, rest sourced from reference TRBV5-6 and TRBJ1-2, is DAGVTQSPTHLIKTRGQQVTLRCSPKSGHDTVSWYQQALGQGPQFIFQYYEEEERQRGNFPDRFSGHQFPNYSSELNVNALLLGDSALYLCASSLLGDLDGYTFGSGTRLTVV.

The part of the CDR3 DNA that was read is TGTGCCAGCAGCTTTAGGGACAGGGCCAAGGGC. Its translation is CASSFRDRAKG. The CDR3 in its entirety is CASSFRDRAKGYTF. V gene TRBV5-6 combines with J gene TRBJ1-2, with 9 bases aligning to TRBD1. The read terminates 3 residues before the CDR3 end, so the remaining end is supplied by the germline J gene. Germline V gene data show CDR1 as SGHDT and CDR2 as YYEEEE. The CDR3 covers 14 residues.

To note about this clone: The read ends 3 residues shy of where the CDR3 ends; the end is completed using the germline J gene. This sequence joins TRBV6-1 and TRBJ2-5; 12 bases are a match to TRBD2. V shed 2 bases and J 4 bases; nucleotides not matched to a gene: 5. Germline CDR1 reads MNHNS; CDR2 reads SASEGT. This CDR3 is built from 16 residues. The CDR3 bases that were read are TGTGCCAGCAGTGAAACCCGACTAGCGGGGGCAGAGACC. Protein sequence: CASSETRLAGAET. The CDR3, in full, reads CASSETRLAGAETQYF.

Concerning this clone: The CDR3 extends 3 residues past the end of the read, so its final part is completed from the germline J gene. V is TRBV5-3 and J is TRBJ1-4, with D tentatively TRBD1 (5 bases). TRBV5-3 is given ORF status, its function remaining uncertain. The V and J ends lost 1 base and 5 bases respectively, with 12 bases between them. This CDR3 has 15 amino acids. This CDR3 is CARSLNRPENEKLFF. The part of the CDR3 DNA that was read is TGTGCCAGAAGCTTGAACAGGCCCGAGAATGAAAAA.

The CDR3: CASTGGRFPNEQFF. The CDR3 DNA, read in part, is TGTGCCAGCACCGGGGGGCGTTTCCCGAATGAG. The V call is TRBV11-2, the J call TRBJ2-1, with TRBD2 as a possible D gene (7 bases). Coverage ceases 3 residues before the CDR3 finishes, and the germline J gene fills in the end. The CDR3 loop spans 14 amino acids. The germline V gene encodes CDR1 SGHAT and CDR2 FQNNGV. Trimming took 7 bases from V and 7 from J, leaving 17 bases between them.

As to this clone: The CDR3 end is not reached by the read, which stops 3 residues before it; the germline J gene fills it in. The chain is built from TRBV3-1 (or the pseudogene TRBV3-2) and TRBJ1-1; 9 positions match TRBD1. Germline loops: CDR1 LGHDT, CDR2 YNNKEL (reference sequence). This CDR3 is built from 15 residues. V lost 1 base to trimming and J lost 3 bases; unmatched junction nucleotides: 3. CDR3 DNA (partial): TGTGCCAGCAGCCAAGCGGGACAGGGATACACTGAA. Protein product: CASSQAGQGYTE. The CDR3 reads in full as CASSQAGQGYTEAFF.